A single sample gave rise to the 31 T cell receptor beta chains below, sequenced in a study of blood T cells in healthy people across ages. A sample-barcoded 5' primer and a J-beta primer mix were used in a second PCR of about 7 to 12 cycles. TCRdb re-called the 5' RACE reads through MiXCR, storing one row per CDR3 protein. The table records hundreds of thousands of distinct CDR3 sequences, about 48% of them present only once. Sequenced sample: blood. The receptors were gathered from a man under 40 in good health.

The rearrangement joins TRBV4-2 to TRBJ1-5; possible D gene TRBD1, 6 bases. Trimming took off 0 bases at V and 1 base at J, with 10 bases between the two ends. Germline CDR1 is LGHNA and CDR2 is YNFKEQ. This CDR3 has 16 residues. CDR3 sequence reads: CASSQEGARSNQPQHF. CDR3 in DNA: TGTGCCAGCAGCCAAGAGGGGGCACGGAGCAATCAGCCCCAGCATTTT.

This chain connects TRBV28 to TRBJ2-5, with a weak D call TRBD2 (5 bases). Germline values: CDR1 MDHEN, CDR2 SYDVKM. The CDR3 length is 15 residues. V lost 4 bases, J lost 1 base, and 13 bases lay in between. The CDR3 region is CASSWGRGPQETQYF. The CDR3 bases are TGTGCCAGCAGTTGGGGTAGAGGGCCCCAAGAGACCCAGTACTTC.

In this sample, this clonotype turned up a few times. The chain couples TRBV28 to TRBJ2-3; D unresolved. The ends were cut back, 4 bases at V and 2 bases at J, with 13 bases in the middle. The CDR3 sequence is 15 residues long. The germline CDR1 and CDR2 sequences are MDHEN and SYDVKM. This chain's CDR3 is CASSYLQRYTDTQYF. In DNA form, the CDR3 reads TGTGCCAGCAGTTACCTGCAAAGATACACAGATACGCAGTATTTT.

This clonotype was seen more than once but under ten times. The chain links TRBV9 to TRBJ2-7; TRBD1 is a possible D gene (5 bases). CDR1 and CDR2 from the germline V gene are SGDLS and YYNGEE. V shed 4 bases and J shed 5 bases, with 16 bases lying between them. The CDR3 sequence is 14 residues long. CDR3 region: CASSRNRGYDEQYF. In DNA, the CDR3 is TGTGCCAGCAGCCGAAATAGGGGCTACGACGAGCAGTACTTC. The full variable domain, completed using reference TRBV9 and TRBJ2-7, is DSGVTQTPKHLITATGQRVTLRCSPRSGDLSVYWYQQSLDQGLQFLIQYYNGEERAKGNILERFSAQQFPDLHSELNLSSLELGDSALYFCASSRNRGYDEQYFGPGTRLTVT.

CDR3 nucleotide sequence: TGCAGTGCTAGAATTGTCAGGGGGCTAGCCGAAGCTTTCTTT. Its translation: CSARIVRGLAEAFF. The gene calls are TRBV20-1 and TRBJ1-1; 8 bases align to TRBD1. This CDR3 comprises 14 residues. V dropped 2 bases and J dropped 8; count of bases not matched to a gene: 10. Germline V lookup: CDR1 DFQATT, CDR2 SNEGSKA (reference sequence).

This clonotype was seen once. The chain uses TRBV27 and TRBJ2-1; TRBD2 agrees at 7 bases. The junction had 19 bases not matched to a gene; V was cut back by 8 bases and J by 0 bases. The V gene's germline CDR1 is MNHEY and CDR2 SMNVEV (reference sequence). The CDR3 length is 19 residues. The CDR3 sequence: CASAPLAVMLPRSYNEQFF. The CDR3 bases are TGTGCCAGCGCCCCCCTAGCGGTAATGCTACCTCGCTCCTACAATGAGCAGTTCTTC.

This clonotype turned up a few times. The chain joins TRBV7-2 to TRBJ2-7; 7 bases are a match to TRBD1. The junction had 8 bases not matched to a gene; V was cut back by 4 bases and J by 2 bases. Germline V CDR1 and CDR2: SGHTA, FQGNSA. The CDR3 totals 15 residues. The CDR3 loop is CASSSPGTATYEQYF. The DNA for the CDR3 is TGTGCCAGCAGCTCGCCCGGGACAGCTACCTACGAGCAGTACTTC.

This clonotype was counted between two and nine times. CDR3 sequence (DNA): TGTGCCAGCAGCCGAGAAGATACAGGGGAGGATACGCAGTATTTT. Translated: CASSREDTGEDTQYF. V is TRBV3-1 and J is TRBJ2-3, with 7 bases identical to TRBD1. The ends lost 4 bases at V and 6 bases at J; junction bases unmatched: 10. Germline V gene data show CDR1 as LGHDT and CDR2 as YNNKEL (reference sequence). The CDR3 extends over 15 amino acids.

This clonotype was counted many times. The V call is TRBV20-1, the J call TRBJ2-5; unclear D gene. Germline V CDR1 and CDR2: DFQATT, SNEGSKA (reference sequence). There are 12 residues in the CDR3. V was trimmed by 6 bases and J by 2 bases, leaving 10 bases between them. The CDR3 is CSAGIRQETQYF. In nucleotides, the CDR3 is TGCAGTGCCGGTATAAGACAAGAGACCCAGTACTTC.

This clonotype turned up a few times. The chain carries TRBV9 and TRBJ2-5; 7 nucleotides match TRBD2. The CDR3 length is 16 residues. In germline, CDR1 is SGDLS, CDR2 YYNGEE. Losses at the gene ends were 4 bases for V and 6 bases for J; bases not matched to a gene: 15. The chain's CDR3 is CASSPIGLVKRKTQYF. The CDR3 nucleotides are TGTGCCAGCAGCCCCATCGGACTAGTCAAGAGAAAGACCCAGTACTTC.

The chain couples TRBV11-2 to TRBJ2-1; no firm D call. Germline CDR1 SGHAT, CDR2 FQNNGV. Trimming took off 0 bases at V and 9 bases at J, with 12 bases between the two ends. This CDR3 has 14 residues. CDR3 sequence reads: CASSLDLLVPEQFF. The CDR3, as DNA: TGTGCCAGCAGCTTAGATCTTCTTGTACCTGAGCAGTTCTTC.

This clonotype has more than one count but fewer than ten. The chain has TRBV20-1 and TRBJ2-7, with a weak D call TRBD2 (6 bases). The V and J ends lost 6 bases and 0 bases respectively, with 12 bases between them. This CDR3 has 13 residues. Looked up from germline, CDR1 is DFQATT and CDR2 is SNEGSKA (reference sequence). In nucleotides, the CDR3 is TGCAGTGCCCCGGACGGGAGCTCCTACGAGCAGTACTTC. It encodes CSAPDGSSYEQYF.

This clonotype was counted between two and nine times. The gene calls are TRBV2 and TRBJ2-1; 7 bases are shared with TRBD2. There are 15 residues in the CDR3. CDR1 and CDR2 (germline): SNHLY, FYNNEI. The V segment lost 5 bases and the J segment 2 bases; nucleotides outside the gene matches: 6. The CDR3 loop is CASSREVMPYNEQFF. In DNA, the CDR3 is TGTGCCAGCAGTCGGGAGGTAATGCCCTACAATGAGCAGTTCTTC.

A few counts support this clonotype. DNA for the CDR3: TGTGCCAGCAGTGTTTTGTCTACGGGGGACGAGCAGTACTTC. Translated, it gives CASSVLSTGDEQYF. This sequence joins TRBV2 and TRBJ2-7, with a weak D call TRBD2 (6 bases). Trimming removed 4 bases from V and 5 bases from J, with 15 bases in between. Germline loops: CDR1 SNHLY, CDR2 FYNNEI. CDR3 size: 14 residues.

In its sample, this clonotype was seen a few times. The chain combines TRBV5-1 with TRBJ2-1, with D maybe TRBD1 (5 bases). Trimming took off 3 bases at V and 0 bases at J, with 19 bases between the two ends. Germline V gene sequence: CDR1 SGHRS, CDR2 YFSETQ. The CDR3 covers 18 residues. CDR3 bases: TGCGCCAGCAGCTATCCCTTGCGTGGGGCCAACTCCTACAATGAGCAGTTCTTC. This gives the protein CASSYPLRGANSYNEQFF. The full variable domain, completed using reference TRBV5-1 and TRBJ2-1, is KAGVTQTPRYLIKTRGQQVTLSCSPISGHRSVSWYQQTPGQGLQFLFEYFSETQRNKGNFPGRFSGRQFSNSRSEMNVSTLELGDSALYLCASSYPLRGANSYNEQFFGPGTRLTVL.

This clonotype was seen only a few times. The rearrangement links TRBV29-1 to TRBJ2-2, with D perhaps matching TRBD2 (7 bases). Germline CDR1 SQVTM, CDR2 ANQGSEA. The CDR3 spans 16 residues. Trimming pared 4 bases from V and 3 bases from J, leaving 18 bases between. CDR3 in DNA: TGCAGCGTTGGGGGGGGCGGAGGAGCTTACACCGGGGAGCTGTTTTTT. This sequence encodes CSVGGGGGAYTGELFF.

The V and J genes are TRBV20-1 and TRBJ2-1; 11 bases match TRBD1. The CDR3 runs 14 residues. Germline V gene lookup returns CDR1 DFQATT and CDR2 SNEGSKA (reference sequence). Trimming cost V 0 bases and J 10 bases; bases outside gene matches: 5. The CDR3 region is CSAREGTGGYEQFF. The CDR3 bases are TGCAGTGCTAGAGAGGGGACAGGGGGATACGAGCAGTTCTTC.

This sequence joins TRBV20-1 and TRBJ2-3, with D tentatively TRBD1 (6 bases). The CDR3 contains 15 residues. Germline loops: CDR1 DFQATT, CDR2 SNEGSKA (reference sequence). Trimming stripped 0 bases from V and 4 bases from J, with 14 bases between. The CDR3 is CSAREGRGDADTQYF. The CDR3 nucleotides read TGCAGTGCTAGAGAGGGCAGGGGTGACGCAGATACGCAGTATTTT.

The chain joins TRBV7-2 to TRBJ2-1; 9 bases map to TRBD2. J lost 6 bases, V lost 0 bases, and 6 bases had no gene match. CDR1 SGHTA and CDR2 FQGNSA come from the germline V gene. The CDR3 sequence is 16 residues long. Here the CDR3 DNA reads TGTGCCAGCAGCTTAGCTCCGGCTAGCGGGGTCAATGAGCAGTTCTTC. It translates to CASSLAPASGVNEQFF.

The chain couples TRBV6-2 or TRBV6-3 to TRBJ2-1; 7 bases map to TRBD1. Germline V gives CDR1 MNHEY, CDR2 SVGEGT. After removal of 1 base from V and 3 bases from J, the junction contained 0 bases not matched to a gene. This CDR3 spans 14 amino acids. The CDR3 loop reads CASSYWDSYNEQFF. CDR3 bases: TGTGCCAGCAGTTACTGGGACAGCTACAATGAGCAGTTCTTC.

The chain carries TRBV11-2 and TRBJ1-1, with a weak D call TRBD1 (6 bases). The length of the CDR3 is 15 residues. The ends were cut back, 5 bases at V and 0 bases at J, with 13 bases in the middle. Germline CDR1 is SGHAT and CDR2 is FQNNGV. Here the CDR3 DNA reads TGTGCCAGCAGCCCTGGACAGCGAATGAACACTGAAGCTTTCTTT. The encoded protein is CASSPGQRMNTEAFF.

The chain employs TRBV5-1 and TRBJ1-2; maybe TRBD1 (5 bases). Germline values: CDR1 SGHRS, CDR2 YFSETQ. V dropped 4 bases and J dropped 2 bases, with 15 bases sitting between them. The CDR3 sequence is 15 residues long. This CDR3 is CASSDDTGRNYGYTF. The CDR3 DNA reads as TGCGCCAGCAGCGACGATACGGGACGGAACTATGGCTACACCTTC.

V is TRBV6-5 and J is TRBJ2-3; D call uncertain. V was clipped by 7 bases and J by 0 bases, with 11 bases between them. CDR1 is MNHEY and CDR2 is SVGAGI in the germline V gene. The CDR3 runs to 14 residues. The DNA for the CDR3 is TGTGCCAGCATGAGAGTTACGAGCACAGATACGCAGTATTTT. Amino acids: CASMRVTSTDTQYF.

The chain's CDR3 is CASSVSGTGISYEQYF. For the CDR3, the DNA is TGTGCCAGCAGCGTATCCGGGACAGGGATCTCCTACGAGCAGTACTTC. The rearrangement uses TRBV7-2 and TRBJ2-7; TRBD1 matches at 9 bases. Germline CDR1 and CDR2: SGHTA and FQGNSA. Trimming removed 5 bases from V and 0 bases from J; junction bases left unmatched: 8. This CDR3 comprises 16 residues.

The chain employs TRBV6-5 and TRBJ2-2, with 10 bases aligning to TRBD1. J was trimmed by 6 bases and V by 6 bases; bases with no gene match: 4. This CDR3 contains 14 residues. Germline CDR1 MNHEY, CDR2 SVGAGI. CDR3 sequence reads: CASSPGTGAGELFF. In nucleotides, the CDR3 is TGTGCCAGCAGCCCCGGGACAGGGGCCGGGGAGCTGTTTTTT.

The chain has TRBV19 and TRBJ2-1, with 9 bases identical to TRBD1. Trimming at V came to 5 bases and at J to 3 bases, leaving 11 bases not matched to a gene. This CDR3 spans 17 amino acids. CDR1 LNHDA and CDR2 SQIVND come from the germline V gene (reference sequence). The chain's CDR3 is CASSPSLGTGFYNEQFF. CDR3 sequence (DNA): TGTGCCAGTAGTCCCTCTTTGGGGACAGGGTTCTACAATGAGCAGTTCTTC.

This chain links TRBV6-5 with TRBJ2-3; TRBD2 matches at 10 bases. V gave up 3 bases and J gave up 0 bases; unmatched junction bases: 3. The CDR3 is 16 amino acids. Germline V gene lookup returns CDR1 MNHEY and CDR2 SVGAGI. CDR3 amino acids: CASSYTSGTSTDTQYF. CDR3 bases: TGTGCCAGCAGTTATACTAGCGGGACTAGCACAGATACGCAGTATTTT.

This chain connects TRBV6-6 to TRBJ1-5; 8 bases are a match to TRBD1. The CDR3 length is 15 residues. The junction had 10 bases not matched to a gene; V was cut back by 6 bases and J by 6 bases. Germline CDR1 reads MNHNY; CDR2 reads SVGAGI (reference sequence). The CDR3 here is CASSKGQGPIQPQHF. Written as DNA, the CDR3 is TGTGCCAGCAGCAAAGGACAGGGCCCAATTCAGCCCCAGCATTTT.

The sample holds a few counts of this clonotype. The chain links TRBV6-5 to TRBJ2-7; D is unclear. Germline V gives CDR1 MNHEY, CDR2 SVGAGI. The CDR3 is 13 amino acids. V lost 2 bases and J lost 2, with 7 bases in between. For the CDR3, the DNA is TGTGCCAGCAGTTACAGAAGGACCTACGAGCAGTACTTC. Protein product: CASSYRRTYEQYF.

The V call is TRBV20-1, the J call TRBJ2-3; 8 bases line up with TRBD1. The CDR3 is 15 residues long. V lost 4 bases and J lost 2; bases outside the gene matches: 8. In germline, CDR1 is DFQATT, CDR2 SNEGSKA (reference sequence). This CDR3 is CSAIGQGWDTDTQYF. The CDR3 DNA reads TGCAGTGCTATCGGACAGGGATGGGACACAGATACGCAGTATTTT.

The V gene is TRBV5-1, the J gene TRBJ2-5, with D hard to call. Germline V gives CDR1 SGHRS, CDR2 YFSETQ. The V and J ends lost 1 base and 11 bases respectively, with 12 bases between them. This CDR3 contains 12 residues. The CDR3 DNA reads TGCGCCAGCAGCTTGACACGTTTGGAGCAGTACTTC. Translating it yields CASSLTRLEQYF.